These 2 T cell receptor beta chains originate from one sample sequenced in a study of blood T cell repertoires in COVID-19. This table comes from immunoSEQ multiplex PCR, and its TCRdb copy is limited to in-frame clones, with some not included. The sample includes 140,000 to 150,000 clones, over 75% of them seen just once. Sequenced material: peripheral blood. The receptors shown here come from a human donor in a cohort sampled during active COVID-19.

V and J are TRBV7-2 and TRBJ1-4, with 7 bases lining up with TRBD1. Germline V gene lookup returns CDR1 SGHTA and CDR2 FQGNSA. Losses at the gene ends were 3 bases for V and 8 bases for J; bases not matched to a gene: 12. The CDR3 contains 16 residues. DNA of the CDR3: TGTGCCAGCAGCTTCCTAACCCGACAGGGACGCGAAAAACTGTTTTTT. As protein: CASSFLTRQGREKLFF.

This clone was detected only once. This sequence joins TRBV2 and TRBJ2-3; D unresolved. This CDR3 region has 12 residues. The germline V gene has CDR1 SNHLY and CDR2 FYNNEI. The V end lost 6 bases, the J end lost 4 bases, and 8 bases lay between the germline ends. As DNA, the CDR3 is TGTGCCAGCAGATCGGTAGCAGATACGCAGTATTTT. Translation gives CASRSVADTQYF.